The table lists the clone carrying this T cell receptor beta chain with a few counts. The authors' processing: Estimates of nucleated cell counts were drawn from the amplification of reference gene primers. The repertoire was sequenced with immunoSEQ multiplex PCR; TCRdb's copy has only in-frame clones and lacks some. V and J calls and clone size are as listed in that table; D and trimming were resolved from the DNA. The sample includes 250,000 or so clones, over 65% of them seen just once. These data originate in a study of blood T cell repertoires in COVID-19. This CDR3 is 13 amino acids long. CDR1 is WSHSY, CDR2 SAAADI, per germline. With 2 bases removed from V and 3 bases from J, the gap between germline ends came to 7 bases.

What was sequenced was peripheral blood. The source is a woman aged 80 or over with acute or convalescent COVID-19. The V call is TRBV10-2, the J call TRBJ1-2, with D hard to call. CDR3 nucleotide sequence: TGCGCCAGCAGTGAGGGAGGTGACTATGGCTACACCTTC. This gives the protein CASSEGGDYGYTF.